The next 11 T cell receptor beta chains were all read from a single sample in a study of blood T cell repertoires in COVID-19. Profiled with immunoSEQ multiplex PCR; TCRdb holds only in-frame clones, not every one. The sample has 150,000 to 200,000 clones; around 85% are singletons. Specimen: PBMCs or T cells enriched from blood (not recorded which). The receptors shown here come from a man aged 40-55 years who had recovered from COVID-19.

This clone was seen once. The J gene is TRBJ1-5, the V gene TRBV5-5; D call uncertain. The CDR3 extends over 14 amino acids. Germline V gives CDR1 SGHKS, CDR2 YYEKEE (reference sequence). V lost 4 bases and J lost 2, with 10 bases in between. In nucleotides, the CDR3 is TGTGCCAGCAGCGCTTTTAGTGGCAATCAGCCCCAGCATTTT. This translates into CASSAFSGNQPQHF. Complete variable domain (other parts from reference TRBV5-5 and TRBJ1-5): DAGVTQSPTHLIKTRGQQVTLRCSPISGHKSVSWYQQVLGQGPQFIFQYYEKEERGRGNFPDRFSARQFPNYSSELNVNALLLGDSALYLCASSAFSGNQPQHFGDGTRLSIL.

V and J are TRBV5-1 and TRBJ2-3; 11 bases agree with TRBD2. Per the germline V gene, CDR1 is SGHRS and CDR2 is YFSETQ. V dropped 1 base and J dropped 3; count of bases not matched to a gene: 4. There are 16 residues in the CDR3. For the CDR3, the DNA is TGCGCCAGCAGCTTGATGGGACTAGCGGTTACAGATACGCAGTATTTT. Its protein is CASSLMGLAVTDTQYF.

The rearrangement links TRBV2 to TRBJ2-1; D possibly corresponds to TRBD1 (6 bases). This CDR3 comprises 12 residues. V shed 8 bases and J shed 5 bases, with 10 bases lying between them. Per the germline V gene, CDR1 is SNHLY and CDR2 is FYNNEI. The chain's CDR3 is CASQGLNNEQFF. For the CDR3, the DNA is TGTGCCAGCCAGGGGCTCAACAATGAGCAGTTCTTC.

J is TRBJ2-2 and V is TRBV14; tentative D call: TRBD1 (5 bases). The CDR3 totals 15 residues. Per the germline V gene, CDR1 is SGHDN and CDR2 is FVKESK. Trimming removed 1 base from V and 4 bases from J, with 10 bases in between. CDR3 bases: TGTGCCAGCAGCCAAGTTAGGGGCGGCACCGGGGAGCTGTTTTTT. This sequence encodes CASSQVRGGTGELFF.

The genes are TRBV12-5 and TRBJ1-4; tentative D call: TRBD1 (6 bases). Trimming shortened V by 1 base and J by 4 bases, and 7 bases separated the two germline ends. The CDR3 consists of 14 residues. Germline values: CDR1 LGHNT, CDR2 FRNRAP. In DNA form, the CDR3 reads TGTGCTAGTGGTTTGGGGACAGATAATGAAAAACTGTTTTTT. Translated, it gives CASGLGTDNEKLFF.

V gene TRBV29-1 combines with J gene TRBJ2-2; 8 bases are shared with TRBD1. CDR1 is SQVTM and CDR2 is ANQGSEA in the germline V gene. This CDR3 is 15 amino acids long. Trimming cost V 7 bases and J 8 bases; bases outside gene matches: 15. The CDR3 DNA is TGCAGCGCTCAGGCCCAGGGGGCAGCATTGGGGGAGCTGTTTTTT. Residues: CSAQAQGAALGELFF.

The chain joins TRBV12-5 to TRBJ2-2, with D uncertain. The CDR3 is 13 amino acids. The germline V and J ends were trimmed by 2 bases and 3 bases, with 4 bases remaining between them. The germline gives CDR1 LGHNT, CDR2 FRNRAP. The CDR3 reads CASGLPYTGELFF. The CDR3 DNA is TGTGCTAGTGGTTTGCCTTACACCGGGGAGCTGTTTTTT.

The sample holds many counts of this clone. The genes are TRBV5-6 and TRBJ2-5; 11 bases line up with TRBD2. The germline CDR1 and CDR2 sequences are SGHDT and YYEEEE. J was trimmed by 4 bases and V by 2 bases; bases with no gene match: 1. The length of the CDR3 is 14 residues. This chain's CDR3 is CASSFGLAGETQYF. The CDR3 coding sequence is TGTGCCAGCAGCTTCGGACTAGCGGGAGAGACCCAGTACTTC.

The V gene is TRBV7-2, the J gene TRBJ2-2; D might be TRBD1 (6 bases). CDR1 is SGHTA and CDR2 is FQGNSA in the germline V gene. The CDR3 runs to 14 residues. The germline V and J ends were trimmed by 6 bases and 5 bases, with 13 bases remaining between them. The CDR3 region has the DNA TGTGCCAGCAGTTTACAGGGTACGACCGGGGAGCTGTTTTTT. Amino acids: CASSLQGTTGELFF.

This chain joins TRBV27 and TRBJ1-5; D is perhaps TRBD1 (5 bases). Looked up from germline, CDR1 is MNHEY and CDR2 is SMNVEV (reference sequence). V was clipped by 10 bases and J by 5 bases, with 21 bases between them. The CDR3 is made up of 15 amino acids. The CDR3 protein is CATGTGEIRDQPQHF. DNA for the CDR3: TGTGCCACCGGAACGGGGGAGATTCGGGATCAGCCCCAGCATTTT.

The V and J genes are TRBV7-9 and TRBJ2-7; tentative D call: TRBD1 (6 bases). Germline lookup yields CDR1 SEHNR and CDR2 FQNEAQ (reference sequence). The CDR3 is made up of 14 amino acids. V was clipped by 5 bases and J by 3 bases, with 14 bases between them. The CDR3 reads CASSLAGDLYEQYF. DNA of the CDR3: TGTGCCAGCAGCCTTGCAGGGGACCTCTACGAGCAGTACTTC. The complete variable domain, with remaining parts taken from reference TRBV7-9 and TRBJ2-7, reads DTGVSQNPRHKITKRGQNVTFRCDPISEHNRLYWYRQTLGQGPEFLTYFQNEAQLEKSRLLSDRFSAERPKGSFSTLEIQRTEQGDSAMYLCASSLAGDLYEQYFGPGTRLTVT.